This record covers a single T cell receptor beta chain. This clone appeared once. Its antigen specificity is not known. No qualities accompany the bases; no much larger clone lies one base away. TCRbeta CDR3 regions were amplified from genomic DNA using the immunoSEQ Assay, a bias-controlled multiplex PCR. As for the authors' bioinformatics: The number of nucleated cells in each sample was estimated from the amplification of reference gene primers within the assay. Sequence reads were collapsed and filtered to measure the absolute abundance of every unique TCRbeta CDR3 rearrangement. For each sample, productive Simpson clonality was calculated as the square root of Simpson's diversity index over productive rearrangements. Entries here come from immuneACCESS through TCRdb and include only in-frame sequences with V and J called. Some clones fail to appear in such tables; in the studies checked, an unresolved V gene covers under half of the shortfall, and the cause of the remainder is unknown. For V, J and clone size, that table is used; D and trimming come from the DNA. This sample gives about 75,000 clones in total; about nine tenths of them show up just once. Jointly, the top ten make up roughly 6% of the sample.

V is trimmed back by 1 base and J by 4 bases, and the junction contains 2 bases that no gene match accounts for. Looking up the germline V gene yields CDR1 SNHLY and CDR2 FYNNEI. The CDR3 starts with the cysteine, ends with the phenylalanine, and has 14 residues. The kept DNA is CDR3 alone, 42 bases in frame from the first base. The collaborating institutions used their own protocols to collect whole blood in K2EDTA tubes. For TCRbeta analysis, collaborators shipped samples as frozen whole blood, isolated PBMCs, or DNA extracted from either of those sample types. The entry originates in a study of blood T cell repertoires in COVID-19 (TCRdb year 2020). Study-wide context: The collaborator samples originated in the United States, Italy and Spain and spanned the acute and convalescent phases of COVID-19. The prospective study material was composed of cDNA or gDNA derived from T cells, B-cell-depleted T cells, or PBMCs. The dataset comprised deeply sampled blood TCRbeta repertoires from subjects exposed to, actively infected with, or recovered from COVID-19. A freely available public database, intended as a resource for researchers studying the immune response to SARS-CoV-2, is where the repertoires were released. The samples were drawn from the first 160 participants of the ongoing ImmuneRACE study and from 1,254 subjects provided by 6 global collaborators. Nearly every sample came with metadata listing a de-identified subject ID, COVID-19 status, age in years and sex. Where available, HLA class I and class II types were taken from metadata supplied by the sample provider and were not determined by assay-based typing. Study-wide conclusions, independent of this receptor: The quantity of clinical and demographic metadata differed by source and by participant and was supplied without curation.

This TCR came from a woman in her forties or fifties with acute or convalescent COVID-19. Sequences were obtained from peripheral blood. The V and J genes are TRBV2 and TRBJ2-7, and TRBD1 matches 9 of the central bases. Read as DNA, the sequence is TGTGCCAGCAGTGAAGGACAGGGGGTTTACGAGCAGTACTTC. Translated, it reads CASSEGQGVYEQYF.